This T cell receptor (beta chain) derives from a study of PD-L1 blockade in urothelial cancer. The time point denotes: pretreatment peripheral blood. Urothelial carcinoma affected the patients, and it was locally advanced or metastatic. The CDR3 is 14 amino acids. Deletions cut 0 bases from V and 5 bases from J, with 11 bases between. CDR1 and CDR2 from the germline V gene are SGHRS and YFSETQ. In its sample, this clone was seen a few times. Assay: immunoSEQ multiplex PCR; the TCRdb copy retains only in-frame clones and omits some. The data show 55,000 to 80,000 clones, with approximately 80% seen just once and 2.5% to 4% held by the top ten.

Specimen: PBMCs, collected around atezolizumab (anti-PD-L1) treatment. The origin of this receptor is a man aged 65 to 79 with urothelial cancer. This chain connects TRBV5-1 to TRBJ2-5; tentatively, D is TRBD1 (6 bases). The CDR3 reads CASSLDRAGETQYF. In DNA, the CDR3 is TGCGCCAGCAGCTTGGACAGGGCAGGTGAGACCCAGTACTTC.